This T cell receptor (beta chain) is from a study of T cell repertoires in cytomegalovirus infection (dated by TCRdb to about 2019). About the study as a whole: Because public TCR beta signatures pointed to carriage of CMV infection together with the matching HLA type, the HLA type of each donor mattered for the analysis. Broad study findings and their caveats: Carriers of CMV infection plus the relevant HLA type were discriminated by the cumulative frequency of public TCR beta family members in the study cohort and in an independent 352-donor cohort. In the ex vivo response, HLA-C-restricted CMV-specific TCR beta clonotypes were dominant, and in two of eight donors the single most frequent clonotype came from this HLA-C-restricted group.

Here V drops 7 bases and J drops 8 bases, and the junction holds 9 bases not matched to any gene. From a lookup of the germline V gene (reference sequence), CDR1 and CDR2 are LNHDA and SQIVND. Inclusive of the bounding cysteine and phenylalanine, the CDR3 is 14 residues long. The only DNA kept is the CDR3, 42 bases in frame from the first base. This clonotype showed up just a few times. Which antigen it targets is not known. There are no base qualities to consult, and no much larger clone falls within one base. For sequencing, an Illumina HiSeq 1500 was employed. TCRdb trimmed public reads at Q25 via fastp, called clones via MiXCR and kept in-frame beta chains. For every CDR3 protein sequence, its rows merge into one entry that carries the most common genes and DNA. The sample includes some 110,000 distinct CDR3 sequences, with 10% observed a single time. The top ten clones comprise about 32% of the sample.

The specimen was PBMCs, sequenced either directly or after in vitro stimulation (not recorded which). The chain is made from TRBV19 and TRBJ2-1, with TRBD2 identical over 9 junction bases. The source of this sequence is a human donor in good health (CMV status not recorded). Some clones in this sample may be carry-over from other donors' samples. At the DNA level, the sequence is TGTGCCAGTAAGGGGCGGGAGGGCCGGGATGAGCAGTTCTTC. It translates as CASKGREGRDEQFF.